A selection of T cell receptor beta chains follows, all from one sample in a study of neoadjuvant anti-PD-1 for oral cavity cancer. The data were produced by immunoSEQ multiplex PCR, yet TCRdb's version contains in-frame clones alone and is incomplete. Altogether 80,000 to 95,000 clones are present, roughly four fifths being singletons, with the ten largest covering 3.1%. This specimen consisted of PBMCs, obtained before nivolumab (anti-PD-1) treatment. Receptors originate from a person aged 35-80 years with oral cavity squamous cell carcinoma. CDR3s include the opening cysteine and the closing phenylalanine or tryptophan.

J gene,V gene,CDR3 length,CDR3 protein
TRBJ2-6,TRBV15,15,CATSRGGLGANVLTF
TRBJ2-7,TRBV5-4,16,CASSLPGGGTVYEQYF
TRBJ2-7,TRBV10-3,14,CAISELAGPYEQYF
TRBJ2-3,TRBV27,15,CASSFRLAGADTQYF
TRBJ2-1,TRBV2,16,CASSGGPGGFGNEQFF
TRBJ1-1,TRBV11-1,11,CASSLVTEAFF
TRBJ1-5,TRBV6-1,15,CASTEQGFSNQPQHF
TRBJ2-1,TRBV6-6,14,CASRPRSAVGEQFF
TRBJ2-7,TRBV28,13,CASSWEGSYEQYF
TRBJ2-7,TRBV6-5,14,CASSYLASSYEQYF
TRBJ1-2,TRBV9,14,CASSVDRGQYGYTF